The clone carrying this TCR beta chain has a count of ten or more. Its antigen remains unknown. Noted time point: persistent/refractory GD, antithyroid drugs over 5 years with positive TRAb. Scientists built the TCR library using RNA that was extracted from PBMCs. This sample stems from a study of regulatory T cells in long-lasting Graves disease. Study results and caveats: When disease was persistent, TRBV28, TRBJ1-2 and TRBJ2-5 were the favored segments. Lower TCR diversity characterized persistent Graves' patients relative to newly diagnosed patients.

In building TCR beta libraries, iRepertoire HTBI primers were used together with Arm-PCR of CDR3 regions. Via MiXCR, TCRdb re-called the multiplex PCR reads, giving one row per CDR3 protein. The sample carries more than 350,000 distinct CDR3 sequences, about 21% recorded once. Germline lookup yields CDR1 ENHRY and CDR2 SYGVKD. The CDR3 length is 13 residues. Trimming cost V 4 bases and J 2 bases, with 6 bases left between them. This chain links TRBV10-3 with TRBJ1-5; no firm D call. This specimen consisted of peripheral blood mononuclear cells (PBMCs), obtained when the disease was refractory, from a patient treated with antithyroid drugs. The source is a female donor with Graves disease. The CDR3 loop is CAISAQGNQPQHF. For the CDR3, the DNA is TGTGCCATCAGTGCCCAGGGCAATCAGCCCCAGCATTTT.